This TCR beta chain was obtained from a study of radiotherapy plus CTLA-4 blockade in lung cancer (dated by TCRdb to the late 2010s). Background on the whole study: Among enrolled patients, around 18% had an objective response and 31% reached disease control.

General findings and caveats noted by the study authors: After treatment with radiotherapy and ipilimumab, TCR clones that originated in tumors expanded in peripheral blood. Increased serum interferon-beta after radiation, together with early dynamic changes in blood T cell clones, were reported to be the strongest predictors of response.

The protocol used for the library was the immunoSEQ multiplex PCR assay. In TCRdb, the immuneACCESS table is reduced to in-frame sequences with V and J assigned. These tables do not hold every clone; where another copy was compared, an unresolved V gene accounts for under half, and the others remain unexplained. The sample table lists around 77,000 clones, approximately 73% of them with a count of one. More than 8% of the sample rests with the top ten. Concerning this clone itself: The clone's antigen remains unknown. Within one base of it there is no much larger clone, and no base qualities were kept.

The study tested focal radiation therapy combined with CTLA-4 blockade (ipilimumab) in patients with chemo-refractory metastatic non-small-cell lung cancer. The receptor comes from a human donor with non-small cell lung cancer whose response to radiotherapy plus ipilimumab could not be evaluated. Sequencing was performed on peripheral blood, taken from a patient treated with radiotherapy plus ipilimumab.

The sequenced DNA is TGTGCCAGTAAACCAGACAGGGGAAGAGAGACCCAGTACTTC. The encoded protein is CASKPDRGRETQYF. The V and J genes are TRBV19 and TRBJ2-5, and TRBD1 aligns with 8 junction nucleotides. The germline V gene (reference sequence) supplies CDR1 LNHDA and CDR2 SQIVND. V is trimmed back by 7 bases and J by 4 bases, and the junction contains 8 bases that no gene match accounts for. From the cysteine up to the phenylalanine, the CDR3 has a length of 14 residues. The read is trimmed to its CDR3 DNA, 42 bases read in frame from base 1.